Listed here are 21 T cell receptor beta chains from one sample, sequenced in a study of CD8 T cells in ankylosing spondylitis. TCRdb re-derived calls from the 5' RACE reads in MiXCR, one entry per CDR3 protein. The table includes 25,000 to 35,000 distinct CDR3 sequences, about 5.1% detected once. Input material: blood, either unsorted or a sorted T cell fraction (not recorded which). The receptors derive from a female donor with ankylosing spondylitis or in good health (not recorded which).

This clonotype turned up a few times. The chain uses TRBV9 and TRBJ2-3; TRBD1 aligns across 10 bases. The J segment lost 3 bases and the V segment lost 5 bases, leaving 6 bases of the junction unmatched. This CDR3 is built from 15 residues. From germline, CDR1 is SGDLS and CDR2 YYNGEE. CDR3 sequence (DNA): TGTGCCAGCAGACCTCCGGGACAGGGGACAGATACGCAGTATTTT. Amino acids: CASRPPGQGTDTQYF.

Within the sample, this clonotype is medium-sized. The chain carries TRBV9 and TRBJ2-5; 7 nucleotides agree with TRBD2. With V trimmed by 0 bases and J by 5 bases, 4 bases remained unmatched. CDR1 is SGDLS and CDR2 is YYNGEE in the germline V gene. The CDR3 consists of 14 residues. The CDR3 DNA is TGTGCCAGCAGCGTAGGCGGGGGTGGGGAGACCCAGTACTTC. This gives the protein CASSVGGGGETQYF.

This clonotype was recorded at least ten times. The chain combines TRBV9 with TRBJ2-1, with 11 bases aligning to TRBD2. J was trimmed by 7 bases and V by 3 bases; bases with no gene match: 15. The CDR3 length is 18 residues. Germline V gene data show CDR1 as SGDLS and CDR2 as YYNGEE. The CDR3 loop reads CASSARLAGSSTGNEQFF. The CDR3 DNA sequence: TGTGCCAGCAGCGCCCGACTAGCGGGGAGTTCTACGGGGAATGAGCAGTTCTTC.

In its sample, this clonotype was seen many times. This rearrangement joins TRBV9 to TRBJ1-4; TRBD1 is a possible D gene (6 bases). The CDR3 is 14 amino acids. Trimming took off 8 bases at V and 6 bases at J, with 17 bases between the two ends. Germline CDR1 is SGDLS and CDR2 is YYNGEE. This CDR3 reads CASSRGGVDEKLFF. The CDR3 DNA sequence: TGTGCCAGTTCAAGAGGGGGGGTGGATGAAAAACTGTTTTTT.

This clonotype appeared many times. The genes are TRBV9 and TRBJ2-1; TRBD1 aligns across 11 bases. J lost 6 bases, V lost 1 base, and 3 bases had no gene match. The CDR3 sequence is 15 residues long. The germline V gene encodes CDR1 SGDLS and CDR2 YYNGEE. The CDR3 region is CASSVPGTGGNEQFF. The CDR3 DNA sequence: TGTGCCAGCAGCGTACCCGGGACAGGGGGCAATGAGCAGTTCTTC.

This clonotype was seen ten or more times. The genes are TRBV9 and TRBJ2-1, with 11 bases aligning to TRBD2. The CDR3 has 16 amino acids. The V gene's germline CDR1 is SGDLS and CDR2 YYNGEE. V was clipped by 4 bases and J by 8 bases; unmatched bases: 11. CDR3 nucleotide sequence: TGTGCCAGCAGCAACCCCGTGGTTAGCGGGGGGGATGAGCAGTTCTTC. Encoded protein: CASSNPVVSGGDEQFF.

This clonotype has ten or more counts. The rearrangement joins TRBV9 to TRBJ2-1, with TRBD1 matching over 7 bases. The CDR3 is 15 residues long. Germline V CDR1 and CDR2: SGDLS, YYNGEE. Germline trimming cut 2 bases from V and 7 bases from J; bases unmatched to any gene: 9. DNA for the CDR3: TGTGCCAGCAGCGTTACCGGGACAGTTATAAATGAGCAGTTCTTC. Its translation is CASSVTGTVINEQFF.

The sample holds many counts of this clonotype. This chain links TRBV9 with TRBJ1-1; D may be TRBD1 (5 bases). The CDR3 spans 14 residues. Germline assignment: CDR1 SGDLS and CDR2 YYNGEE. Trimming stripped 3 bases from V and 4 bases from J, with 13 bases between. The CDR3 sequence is CASSATVAATEAFF. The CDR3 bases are TGTGCCAGCAGCGCGACAGTAGCGGCCACTGAAGCTTTCTTT.

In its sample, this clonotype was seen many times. CDR3 residues: CASSVRGQGADEQFF. For the CDR3, the DNA is TGTGCCAGCAGCGTAAGAGGTCAGGGGGCAGATGAGCAGTTCTTC. V usage is TRBV9 and J usage is TRBJ2-1; 8 nucleotides align to TRBD1. The germline V gene encodes CDR1 SGDLS and CDR2 YYNGEE. The CDR3 runs to 15 residues. The V gene end was trimmed by 1 base and the J gene end by 8 bases; junction bases not matched to a gene: 8.

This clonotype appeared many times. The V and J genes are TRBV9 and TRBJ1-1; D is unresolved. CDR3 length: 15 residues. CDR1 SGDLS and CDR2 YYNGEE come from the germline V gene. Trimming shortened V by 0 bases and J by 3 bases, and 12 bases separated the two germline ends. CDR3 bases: TGTGCCAGCAGCGTAGATTCCGGGGTCGACACTGAAGCTTTCTTT. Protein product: CASSVDSGVDTEAFF. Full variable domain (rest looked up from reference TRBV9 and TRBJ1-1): DSGVTQTPKHLITATGQRVTLRCSPRSGDLSVYWYQQSLDQGLQFLIQYYNGEERAKGNILERFSAQQFPDLHSELNLSSLELGDSALYFCASSVDSGVDTEAFFGQGTRLTVV.

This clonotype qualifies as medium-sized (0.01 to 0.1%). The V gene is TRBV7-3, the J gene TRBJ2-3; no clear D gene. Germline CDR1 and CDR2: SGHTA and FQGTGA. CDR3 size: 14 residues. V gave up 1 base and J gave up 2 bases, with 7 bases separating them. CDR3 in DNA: TGTGCCAGCAGCTTAAACGGTCTCACAGATACGCAGTATTTT. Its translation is CASSLNGLTDTQYF.

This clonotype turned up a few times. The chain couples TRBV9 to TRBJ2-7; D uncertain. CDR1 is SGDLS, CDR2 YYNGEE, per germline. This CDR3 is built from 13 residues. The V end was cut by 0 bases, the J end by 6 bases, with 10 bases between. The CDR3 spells CASSVEIRTEQYF. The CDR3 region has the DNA TGTGCCAGCAGCGTAGAAATCCGGACCGAGCAGTACTTC.

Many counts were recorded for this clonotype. The CDR3: CASSVAAADTQYF. The CDR3 bases are TGTGCCAGCAGCGTAGCGGCCGCAGATACGCAGTATTTT. The chain uses TRBV9 and TRBJ2-3; D call uncertain. CDR1 and CDR2 from the germline V gene are SGDLS and YYNGEE. V was trimmed by 0 bases and J by 4 bases, leaving 6 bases between them. The CDR3 extends over 13 amino acids.

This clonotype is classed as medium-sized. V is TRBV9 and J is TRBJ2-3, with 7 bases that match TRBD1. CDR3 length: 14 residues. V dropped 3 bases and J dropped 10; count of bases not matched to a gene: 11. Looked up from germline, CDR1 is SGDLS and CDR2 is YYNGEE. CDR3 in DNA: TGTGCCAGCAGCGAGGGGGCGACCCGGTCGGCGCAGTATTTT. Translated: CASSEGATRSAQYF.

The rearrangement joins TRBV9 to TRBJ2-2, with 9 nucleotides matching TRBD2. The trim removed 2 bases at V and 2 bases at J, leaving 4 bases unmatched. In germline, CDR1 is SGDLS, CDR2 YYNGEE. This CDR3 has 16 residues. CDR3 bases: TGTGCCAGCAGCGTTAGGACTAGCGCCAACACCGGGGAGCTGTTTTTT. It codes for CASSVRTSANTGELFF.

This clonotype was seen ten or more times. The CDR3 DNA reads as TGTGCCAGCAGCGTAGCCCTAGGGGGCGCTTATTCACCCCTCCACTTT. Protein product: CASSVALGGAYSPLHF. The chain links TRBV9 to TRBJ1-6; 7 nucleotides agree with TRBD1. The CDR3 is made up of 16 amino acids. The J segment lost 8 bases and the V segment lost 0 bases, leaving 8 bases of the junction unmatched. The germline CDR1 and CDR2 sequences are SGDLS and YYNGEE.

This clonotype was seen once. CDR3 loop: CASSVLAGVVEQFF. CDR3 coding DNA: TGTGCCAGCAGCGTCCTAGCGGGAGTGGTTGAGCAGTTCTTC. This chain connects TRBV9 to TRBJ2-1, with 10 bases lining up with TRBD2. Per the germline V gene, CDR1 is SGDLS and CDR2 is YYNGEE. This CDR3 region has 14 residues. Trimming at V came to 2 bases and at J to 9 bases, leaving 5 bases not matched to a gene.

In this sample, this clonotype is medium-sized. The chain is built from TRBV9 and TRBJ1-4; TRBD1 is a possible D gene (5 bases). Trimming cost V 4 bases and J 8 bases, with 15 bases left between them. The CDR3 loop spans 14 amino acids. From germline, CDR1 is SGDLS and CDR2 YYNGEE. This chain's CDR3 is CASSPQPAGEKLFF. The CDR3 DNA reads TGTGCCAGCAGCCCCCAACCGGCAGGGGAAAAACTGTTTTTT.

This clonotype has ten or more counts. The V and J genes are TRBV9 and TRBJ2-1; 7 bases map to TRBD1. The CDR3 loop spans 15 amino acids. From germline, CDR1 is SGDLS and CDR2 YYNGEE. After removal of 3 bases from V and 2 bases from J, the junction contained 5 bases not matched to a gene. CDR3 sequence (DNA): TGTGCCAGCAGCGAAACAGGGGTCGCCTACAATGAGCAGTTCTTC. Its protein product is CASSETGVAYNEQFF. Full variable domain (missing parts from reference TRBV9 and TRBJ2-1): DSGVTQTPKHLITATGQRVTLRCSPRSGDLSVYWYQQSLDQGLQFLIQYYNGEERAKGNILERFSAQQFPDLHSELNLSSLELGDSALYFCASSETGVAYNEQFFGPGTRLTVL.

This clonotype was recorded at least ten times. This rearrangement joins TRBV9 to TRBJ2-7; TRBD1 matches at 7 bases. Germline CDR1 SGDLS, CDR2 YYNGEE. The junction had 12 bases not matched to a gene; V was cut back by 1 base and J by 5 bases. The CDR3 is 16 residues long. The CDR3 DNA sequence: TGTGCCAGCAGCGTACATTCCGGGACAGCCACAGACGAGCAGTACTTC. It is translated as CASSVHSGTATDEQYF.

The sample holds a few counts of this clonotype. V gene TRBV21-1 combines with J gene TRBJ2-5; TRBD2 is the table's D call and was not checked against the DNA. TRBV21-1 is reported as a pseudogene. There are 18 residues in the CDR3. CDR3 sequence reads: CASSKKGSVRGGRETQYF. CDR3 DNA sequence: TGTGCCAGCAGCAAAAAGGGGTCGGTGCGGGGGGGCCGGGAGACCCAGTACTTC.